This T cell receptor (beta chain) was documented in a study of T cells in Graves' hyperthyroidism and ophthalmopathy. Germline V CDR1 and CDR2: SEHNR, FQNEAQ (reference sequence). Trimming took 4 bases from V and 2 from J, leaving 7 bases between them. The CDR3 length is 13 residues. This clonotype was seen at least ten times. RNA transcripts gave rise to amplified TCR beta CDR3 regions. With the HTBI primer set, the TCR CDR3 went through a first round of RT-PCR. TCRdb reanalysed the multiplex PCR reads using MiXCR and keeps one entry per CDR3 protein. The repertoire holds about 510,000 distinct CDR3 sequences, with around 13% as singletons.

Source material: blood. The source of this sequence is a woman aged 35 to 49 with Graves' hyperthyroidism. The chain combines TRBV7-9 with TRBJ2-3, with D unresolved. The CDR3 is CASSYGHTDTQYF. The CDR3 DNA reads TGTGCCAGCAGCTACGGCCACACAGATACGCAGTATTTT.